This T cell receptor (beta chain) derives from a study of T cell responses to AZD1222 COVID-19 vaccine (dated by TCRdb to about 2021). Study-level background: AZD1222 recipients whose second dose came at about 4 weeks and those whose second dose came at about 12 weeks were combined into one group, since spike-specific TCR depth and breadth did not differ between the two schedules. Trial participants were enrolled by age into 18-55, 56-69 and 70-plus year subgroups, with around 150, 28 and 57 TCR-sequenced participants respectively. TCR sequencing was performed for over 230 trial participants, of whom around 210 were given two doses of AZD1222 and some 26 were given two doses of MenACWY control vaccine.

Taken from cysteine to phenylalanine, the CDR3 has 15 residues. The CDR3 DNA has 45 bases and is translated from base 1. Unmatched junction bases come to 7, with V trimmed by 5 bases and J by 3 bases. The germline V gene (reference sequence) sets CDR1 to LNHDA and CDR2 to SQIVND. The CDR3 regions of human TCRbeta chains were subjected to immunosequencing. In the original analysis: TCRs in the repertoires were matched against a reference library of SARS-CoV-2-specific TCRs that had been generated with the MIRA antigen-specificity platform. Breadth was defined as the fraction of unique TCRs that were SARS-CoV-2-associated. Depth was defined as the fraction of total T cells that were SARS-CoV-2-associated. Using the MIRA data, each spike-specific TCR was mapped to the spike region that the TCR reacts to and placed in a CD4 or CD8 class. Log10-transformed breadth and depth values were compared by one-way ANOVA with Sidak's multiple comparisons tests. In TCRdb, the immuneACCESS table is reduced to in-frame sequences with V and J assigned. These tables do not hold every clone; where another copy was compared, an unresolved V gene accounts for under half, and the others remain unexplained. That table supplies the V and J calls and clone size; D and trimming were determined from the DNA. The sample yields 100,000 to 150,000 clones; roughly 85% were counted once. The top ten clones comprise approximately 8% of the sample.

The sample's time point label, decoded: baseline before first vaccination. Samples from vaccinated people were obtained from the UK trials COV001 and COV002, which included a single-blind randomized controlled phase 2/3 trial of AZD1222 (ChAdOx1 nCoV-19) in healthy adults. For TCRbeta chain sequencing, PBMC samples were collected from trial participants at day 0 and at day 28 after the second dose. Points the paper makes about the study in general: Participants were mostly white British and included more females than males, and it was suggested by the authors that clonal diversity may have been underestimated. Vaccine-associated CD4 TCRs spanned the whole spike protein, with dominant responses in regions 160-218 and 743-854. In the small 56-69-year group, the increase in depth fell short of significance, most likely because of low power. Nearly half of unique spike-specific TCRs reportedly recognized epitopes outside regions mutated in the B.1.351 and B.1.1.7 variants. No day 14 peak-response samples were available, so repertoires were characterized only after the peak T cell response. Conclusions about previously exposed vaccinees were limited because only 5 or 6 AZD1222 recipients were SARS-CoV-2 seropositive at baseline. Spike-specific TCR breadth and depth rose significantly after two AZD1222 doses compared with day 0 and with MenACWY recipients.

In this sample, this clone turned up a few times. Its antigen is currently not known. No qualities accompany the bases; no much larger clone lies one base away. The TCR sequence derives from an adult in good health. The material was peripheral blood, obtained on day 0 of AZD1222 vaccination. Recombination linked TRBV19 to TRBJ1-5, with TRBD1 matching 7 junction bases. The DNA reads TGTGCCAGTAGTCGGGACAGCACCTTCAATCAGCCCCAGCATTTT. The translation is CASSRDSTFNQPQHF.